The T cell receptor (beta chain) described here comes from a study of CD8+ T cells in alopecia areata. As for the study in general: Treatment comprised oral tofacitinib, 5 to 10 mg twice daily, in treated patients.

The CDR3 consists of 15 residues. Germline values: CDR1 SNHLY, CDR2 FYNNEI. Trimming stripped 3 bases from V and 5 bases from J, with 16 bases between. Treatment meaning: oral pan-JAK inhibitor, 5-10 mg twice daily. Study-level findings and limits: Many expanded lesional clones remained in scalp and blood on tofacitinib. Lesional scalp exceeded normal scalp in clonality, especially in alopecia totalis/universalis.

Remarks on this clone: Its antigen is undetermined.

The sequencing template was cDNA reverse transcribed from extracted RNA. Only in-frame clones appear in the TCRdb table, and some are missing; sequencing was by immunoSEQ multiplex PCR. The sample consists of 190,000 or so clones, around 50% of them appearing once. This clonotype was sampled from a human donor with alopecia areata. The starting material was CD8+ T cells sorted from blood, obtained at week 24, from a patient treated with tofacitinib. The chain carries TRBV2 and TRBJ2-5, with unresolved D. The CDR3 sequence: CASSDLADPWETQYF. CDR3 nucleotide sequence: TGTGCCAGCAGTGATTTGGCGGACCCATGGGAGACCCAGTACTTC.